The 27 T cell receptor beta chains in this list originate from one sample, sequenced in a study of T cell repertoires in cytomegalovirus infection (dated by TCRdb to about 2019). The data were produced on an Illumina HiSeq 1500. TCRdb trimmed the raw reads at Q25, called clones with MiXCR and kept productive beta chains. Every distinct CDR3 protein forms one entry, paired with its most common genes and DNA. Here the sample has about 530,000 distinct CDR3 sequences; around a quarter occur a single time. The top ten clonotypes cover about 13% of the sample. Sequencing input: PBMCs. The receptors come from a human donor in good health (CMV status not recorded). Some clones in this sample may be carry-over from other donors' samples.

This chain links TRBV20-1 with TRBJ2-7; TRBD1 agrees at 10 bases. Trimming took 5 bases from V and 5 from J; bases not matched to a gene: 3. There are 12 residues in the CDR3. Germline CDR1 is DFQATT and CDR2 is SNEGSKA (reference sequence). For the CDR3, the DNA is TGCAGTGCTGGGGGACAGGGGCACGAGCAGTACTTC. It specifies CSAGGQGHEQYF.

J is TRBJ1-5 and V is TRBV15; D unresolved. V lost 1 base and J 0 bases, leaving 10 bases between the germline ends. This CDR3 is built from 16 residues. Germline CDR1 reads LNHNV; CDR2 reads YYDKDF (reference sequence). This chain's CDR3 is CATSRVPKDSNQPQHF. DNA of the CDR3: TGTGCCACCAGCAGAGTGCCCAAAGATAGCAATCAGCCCCAGCATTTT. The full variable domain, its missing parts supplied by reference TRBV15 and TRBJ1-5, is DAMVIQNPRYQVTQFGKPVTLSCSQTLNHNVMYWYQQKSSQAPKLLFHYYDKDFNNEADTPDNFQSRRPNTSFCFLDIRSPGLGDTAMYLCATSRVPKDSNQPQHFGDGTRLSIL.

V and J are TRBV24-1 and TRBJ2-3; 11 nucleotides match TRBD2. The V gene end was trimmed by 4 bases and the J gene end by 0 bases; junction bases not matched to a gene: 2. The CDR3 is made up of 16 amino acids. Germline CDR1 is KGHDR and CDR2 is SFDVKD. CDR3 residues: CATSDGTSGSTDTQYF. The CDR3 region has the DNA TGTGCCACCAGTGACGGGACTAGCGGAAGCACAGATACGCAGTATTTT.

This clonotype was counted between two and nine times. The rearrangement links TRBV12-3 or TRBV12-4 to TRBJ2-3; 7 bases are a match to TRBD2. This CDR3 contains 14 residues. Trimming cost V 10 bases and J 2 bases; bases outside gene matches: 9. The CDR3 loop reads CATLTSRFTDTQYF. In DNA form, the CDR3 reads TGTGCCACCCTGACTAGCCGCTTCACAGATACGCAGTATTTT.

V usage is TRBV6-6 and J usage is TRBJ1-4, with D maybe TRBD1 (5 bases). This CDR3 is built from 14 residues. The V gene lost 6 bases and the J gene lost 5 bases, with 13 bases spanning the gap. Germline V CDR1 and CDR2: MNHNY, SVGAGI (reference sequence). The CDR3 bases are TGTGCCAGCAGCCGACTGGGGGTAAATGAAAAACTGTTTTTT. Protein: CASSRLGVNEKLFF.

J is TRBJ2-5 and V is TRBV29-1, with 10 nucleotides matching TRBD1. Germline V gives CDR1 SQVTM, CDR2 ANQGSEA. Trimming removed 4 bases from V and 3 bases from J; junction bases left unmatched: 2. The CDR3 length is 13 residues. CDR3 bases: TGCAGCGTTGTGGACAGGGGGAAAGAGACCCAGTACTTC. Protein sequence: CSVVDRGKETQYF.

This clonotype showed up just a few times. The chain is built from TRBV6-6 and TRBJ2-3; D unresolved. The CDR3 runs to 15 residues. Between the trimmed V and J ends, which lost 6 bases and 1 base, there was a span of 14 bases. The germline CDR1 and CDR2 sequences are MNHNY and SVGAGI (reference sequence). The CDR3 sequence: CASRRSASGTDTQYF. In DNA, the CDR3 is TGTGCCAGCAGACGGTCTGCCTCTGGCACAGATACGCAGTATTTT.

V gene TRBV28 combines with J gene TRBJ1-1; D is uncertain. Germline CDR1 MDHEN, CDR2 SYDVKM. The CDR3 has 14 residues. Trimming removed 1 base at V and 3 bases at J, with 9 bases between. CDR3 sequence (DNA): TGTGCCAGCAGTTTATCGGACGGGTACACTGAAGCTTTCTTT. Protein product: CASSLSDGYTEAFF.

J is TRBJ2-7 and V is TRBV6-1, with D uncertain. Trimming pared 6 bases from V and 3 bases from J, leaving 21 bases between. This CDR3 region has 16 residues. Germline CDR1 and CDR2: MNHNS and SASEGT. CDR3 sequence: CASRRTEKEGHYEQYF. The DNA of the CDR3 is TGTGCCAGCAGAAGGACCGAGAAGGAAGGCCACTACGAGCAGTACTTC.

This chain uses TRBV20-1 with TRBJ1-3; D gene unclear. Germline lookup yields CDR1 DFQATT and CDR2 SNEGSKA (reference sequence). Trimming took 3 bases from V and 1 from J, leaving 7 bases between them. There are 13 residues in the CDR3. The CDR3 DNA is TGCAGTGCTAGGAAGGGATCTGGAAACACCATATATTTT. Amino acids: CSARKGSGNTIYF.

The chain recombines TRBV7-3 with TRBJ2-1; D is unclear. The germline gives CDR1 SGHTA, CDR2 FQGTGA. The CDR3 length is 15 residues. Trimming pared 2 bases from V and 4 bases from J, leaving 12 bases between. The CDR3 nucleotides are TGTGCCAGCAGCTTATGGGCAGCACAATACAATGAGCAGTTCTTC. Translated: CASSLWAAQYNEQFF.

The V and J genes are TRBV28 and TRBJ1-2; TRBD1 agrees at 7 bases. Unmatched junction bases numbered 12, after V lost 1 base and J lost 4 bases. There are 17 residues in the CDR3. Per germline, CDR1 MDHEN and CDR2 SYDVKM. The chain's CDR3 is CASSLYSGTVTFYGYTF. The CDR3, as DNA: TGTGCCAGCAGTTTATACTCCGGGACAGTAACATTCTATGGCTACACCTTC.

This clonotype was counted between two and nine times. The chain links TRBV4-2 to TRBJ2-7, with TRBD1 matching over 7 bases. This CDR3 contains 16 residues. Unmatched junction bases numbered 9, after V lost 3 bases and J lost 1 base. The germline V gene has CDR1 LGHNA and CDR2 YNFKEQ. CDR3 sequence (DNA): TGTGCCAGCAGCCACCCCCGAACGGGACAGTCCTACGAGCAGTACTTC. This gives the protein CASSHPRTGQSYEQYF.

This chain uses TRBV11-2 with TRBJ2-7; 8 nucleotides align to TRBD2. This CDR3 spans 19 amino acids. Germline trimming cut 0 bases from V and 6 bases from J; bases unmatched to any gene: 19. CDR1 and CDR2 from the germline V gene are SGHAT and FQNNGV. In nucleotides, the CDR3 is TGTGCCAGCAGCTTAGATAATCCCCCCGGGGGACTAGGCTCTTCCGAGCAGTACGTC. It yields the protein CASSLDNPPGGLGSSEQYV.

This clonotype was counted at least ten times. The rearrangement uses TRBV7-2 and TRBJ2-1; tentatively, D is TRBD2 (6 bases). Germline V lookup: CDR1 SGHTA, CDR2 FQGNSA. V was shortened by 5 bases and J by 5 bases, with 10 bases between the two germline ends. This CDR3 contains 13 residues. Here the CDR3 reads CASSAGLHNEQFF. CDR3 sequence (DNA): TGTGCCAGCAGCGCGGGACTCCACAATGAGCAGTTCTTC. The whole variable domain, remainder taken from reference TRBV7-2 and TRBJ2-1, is GAGVSQSPSNKVTEKGKDVELRCDPISGHTALYWYRQSLGQGLEFLIYFQGNSAPDKSGLPSDRFSAERTGGSVSTLTIQRTQQEDSAVYLCASSAGLHNEQFFGPGTRLTVL.

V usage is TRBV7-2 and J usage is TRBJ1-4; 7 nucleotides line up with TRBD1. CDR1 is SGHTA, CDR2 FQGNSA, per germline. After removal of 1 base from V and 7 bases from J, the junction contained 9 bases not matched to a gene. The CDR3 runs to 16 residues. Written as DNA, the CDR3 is TGTGCCAGCAGCTTAGTCCCCAGGGGGAATTTTGAAAAACTGTTTTTT. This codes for CASSLVPRGNFEKLFF.

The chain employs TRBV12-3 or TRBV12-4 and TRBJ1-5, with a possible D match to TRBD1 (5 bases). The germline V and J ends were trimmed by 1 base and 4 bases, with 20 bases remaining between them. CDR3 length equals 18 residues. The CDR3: CASSLGLFTGLGNQPQHF. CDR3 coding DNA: TGTGCCAGCAGTTTAGGTCTTTTTACAGGTTTAGGAAATCAGCCCCAGCATTTT.

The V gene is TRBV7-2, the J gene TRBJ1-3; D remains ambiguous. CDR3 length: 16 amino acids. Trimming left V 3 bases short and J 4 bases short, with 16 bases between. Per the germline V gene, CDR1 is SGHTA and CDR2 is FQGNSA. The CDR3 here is CASSFPSPSGGNTIYF. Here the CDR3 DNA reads TGTGCCAGCAGCTTCCCCAGCCCCTCGGGAGGAAACACCATATATTTT.

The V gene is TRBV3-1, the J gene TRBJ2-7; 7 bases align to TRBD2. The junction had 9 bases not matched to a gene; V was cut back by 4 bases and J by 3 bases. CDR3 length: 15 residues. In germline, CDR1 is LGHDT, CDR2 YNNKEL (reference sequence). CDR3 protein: CASSRQASGFYEQYF. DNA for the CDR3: TGTGCCAGCAGCCGACAAGCTAGCGGATTCTACGAGCAGTACTTC.

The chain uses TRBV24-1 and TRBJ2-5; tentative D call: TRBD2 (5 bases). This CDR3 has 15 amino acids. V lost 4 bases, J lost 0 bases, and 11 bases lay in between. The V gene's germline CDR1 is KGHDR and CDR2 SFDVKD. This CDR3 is CATSERGSYQETQYF. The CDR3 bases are TGTGCCACCAGTGAACGGGGAAGCTACCAAGAGACCCAGTACTTC.

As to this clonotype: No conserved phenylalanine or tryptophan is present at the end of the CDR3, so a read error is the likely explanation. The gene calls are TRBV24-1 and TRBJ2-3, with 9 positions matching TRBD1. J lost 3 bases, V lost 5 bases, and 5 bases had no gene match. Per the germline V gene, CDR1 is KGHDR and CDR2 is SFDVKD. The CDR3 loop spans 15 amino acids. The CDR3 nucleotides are TGTGCCACCAGTGGAAGAGACAGGGGGACAGATACGCAGTATTCT. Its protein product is CATSGRDRGTDTQYS.

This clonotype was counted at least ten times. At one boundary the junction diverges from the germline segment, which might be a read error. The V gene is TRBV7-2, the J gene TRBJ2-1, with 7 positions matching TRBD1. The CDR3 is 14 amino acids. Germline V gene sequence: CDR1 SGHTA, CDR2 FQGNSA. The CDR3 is CASSLGTEYNEQFF. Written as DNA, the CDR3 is TGTGCCAGCAGTTTAGGGACAGAGTACAATGAGCAGTTCTTC.

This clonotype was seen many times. The CDR3: CASSLGGEQFF. The CDR3, as DNA: TGTGCCAGCAGCTTAGGGGGTGAGCAGTTCTTC. The chain has TRBV7-2 and TRBJ2-1; D not certain. V lost 1 base and J 9 bases, leaving 4 bases between the germline ends. CDR1 and CDR2 (germline): SGHTA, FQGNSA. The CDR3 is made up of 11 amino acids.

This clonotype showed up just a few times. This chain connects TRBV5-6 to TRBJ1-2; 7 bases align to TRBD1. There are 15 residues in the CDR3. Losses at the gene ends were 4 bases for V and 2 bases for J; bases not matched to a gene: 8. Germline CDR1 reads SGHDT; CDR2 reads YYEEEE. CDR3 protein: CASSQVDRDNYGYTF. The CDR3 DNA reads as TGTGCCAGCAGCCAGGTCGACAGGGACAACTATGGCTACACCTTC.

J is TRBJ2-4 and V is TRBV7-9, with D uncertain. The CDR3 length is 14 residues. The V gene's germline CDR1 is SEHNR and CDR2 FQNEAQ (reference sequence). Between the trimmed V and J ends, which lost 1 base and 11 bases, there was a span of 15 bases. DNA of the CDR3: TGTGCCAGCAGCTTAGAACGTTGGATGGCCCTTCAGTACTTC. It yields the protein CASSLERWMALQYF.

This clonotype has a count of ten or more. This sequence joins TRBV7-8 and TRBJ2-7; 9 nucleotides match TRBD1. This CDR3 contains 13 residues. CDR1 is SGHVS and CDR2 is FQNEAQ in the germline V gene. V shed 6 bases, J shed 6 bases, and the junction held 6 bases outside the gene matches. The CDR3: CASRGTGLPEQYV. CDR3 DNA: TGTGCCAGCAGGGGGACAGGGTTACCCGAGCAGTACGTC.

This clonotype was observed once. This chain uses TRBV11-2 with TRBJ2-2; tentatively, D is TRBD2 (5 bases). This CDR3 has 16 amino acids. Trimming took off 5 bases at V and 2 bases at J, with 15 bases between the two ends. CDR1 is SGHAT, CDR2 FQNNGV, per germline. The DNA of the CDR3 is TGTGCCAGCAGCCCGGGGTCCCGGGCCAACACCGGGGAGCTGTTTTTT. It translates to CASSPGSRANTGELFF.